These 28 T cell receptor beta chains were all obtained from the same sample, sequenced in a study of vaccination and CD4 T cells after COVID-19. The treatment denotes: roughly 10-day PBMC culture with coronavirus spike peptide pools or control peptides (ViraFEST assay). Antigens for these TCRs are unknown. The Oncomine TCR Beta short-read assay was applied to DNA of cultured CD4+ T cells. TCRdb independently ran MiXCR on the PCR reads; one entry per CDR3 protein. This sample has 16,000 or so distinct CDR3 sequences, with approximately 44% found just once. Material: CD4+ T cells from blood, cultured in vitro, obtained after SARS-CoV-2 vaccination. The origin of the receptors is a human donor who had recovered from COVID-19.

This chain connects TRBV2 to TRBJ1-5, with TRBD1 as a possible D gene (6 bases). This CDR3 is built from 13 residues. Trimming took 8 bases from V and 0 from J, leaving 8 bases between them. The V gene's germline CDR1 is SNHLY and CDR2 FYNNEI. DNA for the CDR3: TGTGCCAGCGGGGACACTAGCAATCAGCCCCAGCATTTT. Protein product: CASGDTSNQPQHF.

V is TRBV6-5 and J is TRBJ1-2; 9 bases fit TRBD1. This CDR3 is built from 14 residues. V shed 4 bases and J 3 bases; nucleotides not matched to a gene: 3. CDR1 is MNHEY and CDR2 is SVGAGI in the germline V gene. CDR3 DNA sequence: TGTGCCAGCAGTTTCCGGACAGGGGACTATGGCTACACCTTC. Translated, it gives CASSFRTGDYGYTF.

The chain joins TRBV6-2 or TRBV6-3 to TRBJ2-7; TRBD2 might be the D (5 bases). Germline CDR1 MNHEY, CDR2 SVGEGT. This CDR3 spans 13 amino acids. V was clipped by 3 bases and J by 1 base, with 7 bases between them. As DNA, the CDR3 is TGTGCCAGCAGTTATGGACTTTCCTACGAGCAGTACTTC. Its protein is CASSYGLSYEQYF.

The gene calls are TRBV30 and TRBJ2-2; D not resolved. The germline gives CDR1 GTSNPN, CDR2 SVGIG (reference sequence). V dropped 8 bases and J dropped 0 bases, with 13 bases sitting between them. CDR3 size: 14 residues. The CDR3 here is CALSGGTNTGELFF. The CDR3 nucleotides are TGTGCCCTAAGTGGCGGAACGAACACCGGGGAGCTGTTTTTT.

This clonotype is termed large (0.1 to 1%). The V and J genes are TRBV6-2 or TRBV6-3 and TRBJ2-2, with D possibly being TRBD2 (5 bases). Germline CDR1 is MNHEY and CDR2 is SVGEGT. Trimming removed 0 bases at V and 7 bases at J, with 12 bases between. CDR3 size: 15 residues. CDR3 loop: CASSYSPEGSGELFF. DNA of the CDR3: TGTGCCAGCAGTTACTCCCCCGAGGGTAGCGGGGAGCTGTTTTTT.

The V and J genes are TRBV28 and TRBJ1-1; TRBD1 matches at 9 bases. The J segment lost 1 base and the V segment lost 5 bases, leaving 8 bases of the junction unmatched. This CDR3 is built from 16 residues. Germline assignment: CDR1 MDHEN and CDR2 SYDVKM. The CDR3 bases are TGTGCCAGCAGTCCCCCGACAGGGGGTGGGAACACTGAAGCTTTCTTT. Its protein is CASSPPTGGGNTEAFF.

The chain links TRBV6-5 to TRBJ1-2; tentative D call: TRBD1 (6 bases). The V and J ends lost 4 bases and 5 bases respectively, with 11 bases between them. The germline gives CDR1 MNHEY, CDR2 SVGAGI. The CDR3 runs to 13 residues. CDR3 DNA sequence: TGTGCCAGCAGTTCCGAGGGGGAATATGGCTACACCTTC. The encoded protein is CASSSEGEYGYTF.

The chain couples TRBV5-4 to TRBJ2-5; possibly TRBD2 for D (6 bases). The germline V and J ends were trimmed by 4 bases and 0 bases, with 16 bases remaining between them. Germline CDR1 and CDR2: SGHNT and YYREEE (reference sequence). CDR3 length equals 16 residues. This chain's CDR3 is CASSLKLARYQETQYF. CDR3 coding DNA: TGTGCCAGCAGCCTGAAACTAGCACGGTACCAAGAGACCCAGTACTTC.

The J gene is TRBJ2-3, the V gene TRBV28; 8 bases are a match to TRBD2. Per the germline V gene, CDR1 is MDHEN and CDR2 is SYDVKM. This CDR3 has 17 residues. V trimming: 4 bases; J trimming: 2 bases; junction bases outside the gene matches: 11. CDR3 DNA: TGTGCCAGCAGTTCAGCAGGGTTAGCGGGGAACACAGATACGCAGTATTTT. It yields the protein CASSSAGLAGNTDTQYF.

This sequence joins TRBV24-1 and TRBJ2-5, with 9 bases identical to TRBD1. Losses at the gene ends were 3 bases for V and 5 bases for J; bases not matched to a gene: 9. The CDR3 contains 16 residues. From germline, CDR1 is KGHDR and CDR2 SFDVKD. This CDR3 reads CATSDPGTGITETQYF. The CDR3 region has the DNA TGTGCCACCAGTGATCCCGGGACAGGGATAACGGAGACCCAGTACTTC.

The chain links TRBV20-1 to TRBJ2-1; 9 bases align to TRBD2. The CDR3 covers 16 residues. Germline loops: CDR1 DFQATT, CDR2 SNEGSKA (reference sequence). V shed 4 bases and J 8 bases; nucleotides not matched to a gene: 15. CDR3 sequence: CSAIWVAGDFKDEQFF. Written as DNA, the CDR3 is TGCAGTGCTATATGGGTAGCGGGAGATTTTAAGGATGAGCAGTTCTTC.

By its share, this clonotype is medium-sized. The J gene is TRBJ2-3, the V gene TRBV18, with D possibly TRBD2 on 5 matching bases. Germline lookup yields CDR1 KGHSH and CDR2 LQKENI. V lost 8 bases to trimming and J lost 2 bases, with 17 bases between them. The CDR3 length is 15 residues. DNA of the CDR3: TGTGCCAGCACAATACTAGGAGCCCTCACAGATACGCAGTATTTT. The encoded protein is CASTILGALTDTQYF.

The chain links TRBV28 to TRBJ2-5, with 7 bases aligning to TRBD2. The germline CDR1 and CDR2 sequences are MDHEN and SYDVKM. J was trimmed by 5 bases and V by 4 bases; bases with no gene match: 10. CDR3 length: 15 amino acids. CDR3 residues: CASSSIREVSETQYF. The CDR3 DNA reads TGTGCCAGCAGTTCTATCCGGGAGGTTAGCGAGACCCAGTACTTC.

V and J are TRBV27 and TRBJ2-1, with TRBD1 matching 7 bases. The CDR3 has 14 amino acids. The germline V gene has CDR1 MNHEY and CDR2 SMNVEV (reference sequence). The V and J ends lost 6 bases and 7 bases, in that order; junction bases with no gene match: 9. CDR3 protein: CASRGQFMGNEQFF. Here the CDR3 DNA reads TGTGCCAGCAGGGGACAGTTTATGGGAAATGAGCAGTTCTTC.

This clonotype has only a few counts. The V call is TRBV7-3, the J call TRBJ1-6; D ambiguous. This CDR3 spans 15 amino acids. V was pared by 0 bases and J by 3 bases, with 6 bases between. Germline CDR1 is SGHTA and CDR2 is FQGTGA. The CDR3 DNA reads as TGTGCCAGCAGCTTAACGGGAAACTATAATTCACCCCTCCACTTT. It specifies CASSLTGNYNSPLHF.

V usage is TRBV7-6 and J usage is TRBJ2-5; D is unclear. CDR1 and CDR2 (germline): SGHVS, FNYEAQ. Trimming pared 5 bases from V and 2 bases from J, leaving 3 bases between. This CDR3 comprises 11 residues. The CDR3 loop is CASSPQETQYF. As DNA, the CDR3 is TGTGCCAGCAGCCCGCAAGAGACCCAGTACTTC.

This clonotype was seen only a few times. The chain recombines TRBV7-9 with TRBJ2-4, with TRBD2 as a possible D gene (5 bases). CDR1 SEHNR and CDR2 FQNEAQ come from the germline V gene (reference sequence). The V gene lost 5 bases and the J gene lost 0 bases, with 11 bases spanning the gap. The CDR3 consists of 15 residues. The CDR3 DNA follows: TGTGCCAGCAGCCCCCCCGGACTAGCCAAAAACATTCAGTACTTC. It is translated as CASSPPGLAKNIQYF.

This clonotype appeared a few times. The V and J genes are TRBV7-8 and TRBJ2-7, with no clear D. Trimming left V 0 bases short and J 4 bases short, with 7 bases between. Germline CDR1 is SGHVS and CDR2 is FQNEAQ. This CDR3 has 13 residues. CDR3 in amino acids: CASSLARQYEQYF. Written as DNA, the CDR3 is TGTGCCAGCAGCTTAGCGCGTCAGTACGAGCAGTACTTC.

CDR3 DNA sequence: TGTGCCAGCAGCACACAGGGGGCTAATTCACCCCTCCACTTT. This translates into CASSTQGANSPLHF. The chain links TRBV9 to TRBJ1-6, with 9 bases fitting TRBD1. V lost 4 bases, J lost 6 bases, and 2 bases stayed unmatched. Germline V gives CDR1 SGDLS, CDR2 YYNGEE. The CDR3 runs to 14 residues.

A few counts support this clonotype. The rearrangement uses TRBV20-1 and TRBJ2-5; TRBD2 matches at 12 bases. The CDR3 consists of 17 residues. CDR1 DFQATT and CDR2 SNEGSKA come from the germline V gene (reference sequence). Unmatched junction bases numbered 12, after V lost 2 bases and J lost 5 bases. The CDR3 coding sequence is TGCAGTGCTAGAAGGCTAGCGGGAGGGATTAGCAGGGAGACCCAGTACTTC. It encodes CSARRLAGGISRETQYF.

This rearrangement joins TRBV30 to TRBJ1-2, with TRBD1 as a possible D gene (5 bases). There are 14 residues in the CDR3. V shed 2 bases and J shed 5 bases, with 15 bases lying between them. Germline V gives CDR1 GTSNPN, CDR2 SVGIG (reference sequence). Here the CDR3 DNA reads TGTGCCTGGAGTTACGTATGGGACTTATATGGCTACACCTTC. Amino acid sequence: CAWSYVWDLYGYTF.

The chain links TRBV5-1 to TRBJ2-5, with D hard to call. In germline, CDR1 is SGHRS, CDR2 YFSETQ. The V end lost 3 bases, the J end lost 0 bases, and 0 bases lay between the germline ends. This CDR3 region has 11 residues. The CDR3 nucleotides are TGCGCCAGCAGCTACCAAGAGACCCAGTACTTC. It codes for CASSYQETQYF.

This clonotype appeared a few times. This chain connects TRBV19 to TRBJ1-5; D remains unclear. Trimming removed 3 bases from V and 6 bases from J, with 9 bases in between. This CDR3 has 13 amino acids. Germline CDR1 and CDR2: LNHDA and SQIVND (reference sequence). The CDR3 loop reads CASSISERQPQHF. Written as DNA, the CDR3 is TGTGCCAGTAGTATTTCAGAACGTCAGCCCCAGCATTTT. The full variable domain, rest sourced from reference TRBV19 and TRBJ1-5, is DGGITQSPKYLFRKEGQNVTLSCEQNLNHDAMYWYRQDPGQGLRLIYYSQIVNDFQKGDIAEGYSVSREKKESFPLTVTSAQKNPTAFYLCASSISERQPQHFGDGTRLSIL.

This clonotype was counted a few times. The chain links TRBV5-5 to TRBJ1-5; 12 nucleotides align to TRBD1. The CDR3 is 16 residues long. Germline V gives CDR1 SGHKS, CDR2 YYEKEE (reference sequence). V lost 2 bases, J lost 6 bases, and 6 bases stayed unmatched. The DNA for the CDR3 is TGTGCCAGCAGCTTAGCGGGACAGGGGGCCAGTCAGCCCCAGCATTTT. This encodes CASSLAGQGASQPQHF.

Written as DNA, the CDR3 is TGTGCCAGCACACTAGCGAGGTACGAGCAGTACTTC. This translates into CASTLARYEQYF. The rearrangement joins TRBV2 to TRBJ2-7, with TRBD2 identical over 7 bases. Germline values: CDR1 SNHLY, CDR2 FYNNEI. The CDR3 runs 12 residues. J gave up 4 bases and V 7 bases, and 4 bases lay outside the gene matches.

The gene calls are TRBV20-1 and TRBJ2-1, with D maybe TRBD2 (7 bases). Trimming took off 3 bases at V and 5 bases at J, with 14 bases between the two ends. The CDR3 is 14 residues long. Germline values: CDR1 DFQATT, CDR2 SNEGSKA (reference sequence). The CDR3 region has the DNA TGCAGTGCTAGTAGTGGGAGGGGGGACAATGAGCAGTTCTTC. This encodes CSASSGRGDNEQFF.

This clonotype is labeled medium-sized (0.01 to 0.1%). The CDR3 spells CASSWGQGEYNEQFF. The CDR3 nucleotides are TGTGCCAGCAGCTGGGGACAGGGGGAATACAATGAGCAGTTCTTC. V is TRBV7-2 and J is TRBJ2-1; TRBD1 matches at 11 bases. V trimming: 4 bases; J trimming: 4 bases; junction bases outside the gene matches: 3. Germline V gives CDR1 SGHTA, CDR2 FQGNSA. The CDR3 is 15 amino acids.

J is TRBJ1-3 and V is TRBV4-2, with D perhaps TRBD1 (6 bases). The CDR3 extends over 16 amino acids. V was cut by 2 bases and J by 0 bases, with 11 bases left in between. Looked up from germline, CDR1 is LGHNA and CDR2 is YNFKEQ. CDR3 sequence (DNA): TGTGCCAGCAGCCAATTCGACAGGAGCTCTGGAAACACCATATATTTT. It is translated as CASSQFDRSSGNTIYF.